What follows are 11 T cell receptor beta chains derived from one specimen sequenced in a study of blood T cell repertoires in COVID-19. The repertoire was sequenced with immunoSEQ multiplex PCR; TCRdb's copy has only in-frame clones and lacks some. Altogether around 480,000 clones are present, approximately 90% being singletons, with the ten largest covering 0.65% to 0.9%. Sequencing used PBMCs or T cells enriched from blood (not recorded which). The source of these receptors is a woman aged 18-35 years who had recovered from COVID-19.

The chain couples TRBV25-1 to TRBJ2-5; TRBD2 might be the D (7 bases). Between the trimmed V and J ends, which lost 4 bases and 0 bases, there was a span of 12 bases. The germline V gene encodes CDR1 MGHDK and CDR2 SYGVNS. CDR3 length equals 15 residues. The CDR3 sequence is CASSVSGGNQETQYF. In DNA, the CDR3 is TGTGCCAGCAGTGTTTCGGGGGGCAACCAAGAGACCCAGTACTTC.

The V gene is TRBV5-1, the J gene TRBJ2-7; no clear D. CDR3 size: 15 residues. The germline V and J ends were trimmed by 4 bases and 0 bases, with 14 bases remaining between them. Germline V gene lookup returns CDR1 SGHRS and CDR2 YFSETQ. The CDR3 DNA is TGCGCCAGCAGCCCCGGCCGGGTCAGCTCCTACGAGCAGTACTTC. Its protein product is CASSPGRVSSYEQYF. The full variable domain, rest sourced from reference TRBV5-1 and TRBJ2-7, is KAGVTQTPRYLIKTRGQQVTLSCSPISGHRSVSWYQQTPGQGLQFLFEYFSETQRNKGNFPGRFSGRQFSNSRSEMNVSTLELGDSALYLCASSPGRVSSYEQYFGPGTRLTVT.

This clone was seen a handful of times. J is TRBJ2-1 and V is TRBV5-1, with TRBD1 matching 7 bases. Trimming at V came to 4 bases and at J to 2 bases, leaving 12 bases not matched to a gene. The CDR3 loop spans 17 amino acids. Germline loops: CDR1 SGHRS, CDR2 YFSETQ. The CDR3 bases are TGCGCCAGCAGCCCCACCCCTGGGCAGGGGGCCTACAATGAGCAGTTCTTC. As protein: CASSPTPGQGAYNEQFF.

The rearrangement links TRBV27 to TRBJ1-6; D is uncertain. CDR3 length equals 16 residues. V gave up 0 bases and J gave up 7 bases, with 13 bases separating them. In germline, CDR1 is MNHEY, CDR2 SMNVEV (reference sequence). CDR3 nucleotides: TGTGCCAGCAGTTTATCGGTCCGGAGCCCCAATTCACCCCTCCACTTT. Its translation is CASSLSVRSPNSPLHF.

V is TRBV19 and J is TRBJ1-2; TRBD1 agrees at 7 bases. The trim removed 3 bases at V and 4 bases at J, leaving 2 bases unmatched. Germline values: CDR1 LNHDA, CDR2 SQIVND (reference sequence). This CDR3 is 13 amino acids long. For the CDR3, the DNA is TGTGCCAGTAGTATGGGACAGTTCTATGGCTACACCTTC. This gives the protein CASSMGQFYGYTF.

The chain joins TRBV30 to TRBJ1-1; D is uncertain. CDR1 is GTSNPN and CDR2 is SVGIG in the germline V gene (reference sequence). V lost 1 base and J 7 bases, leaving 7 bases between the germline ends. CDR3 length: 11 residues. This CDR3 reads CAWSGFIEAFF. The CDR3, as DNA: TGTGCCTGGAGTGGTTTCATTGAAGCTTTCTTT.

The V call is TRBV4-1, the J call TRBJ2-6; no firm D call. V was clipped by 4 bases and J by 0 bases, with 7 bases between them. The CDR3 is 15 residues long. Germline assignment: CDR1 MGHRA and CDR2 YSYEKL. CDR3 bases: TGCGCCAGCAGCCTATATTACTCTGGGGCCAACGTCCTGACTTTC. Translating gives CASSLYYSGANVLTF.

The rearrangement links TRBV6-5 to TRBJ2-1; 7 positions agree with TRBD1. Germline V gene data show CDR1 as MNHEY and CDR2 as SVGAGI. The CDR3 has 15 residues. Losses at the gene ends were 7 bases for V and 9 bases for J; bases not matched to a gene: 15. The CDR3 coding sequence is TGTGCCAGCACTAAAGAGAAGGGGGCGGGTGGTGAGCAGTTCTTC. It specifies CASTKEKGAGGEQFF.

The V call is TRBV3-1 (or the pseudogene TRBV3-2), the J call TRBJ1-1; possible D gene TRBD1, 5 bases. Germline values: CDR1 LGHDT, CDR2 YNNKEL (reference sequence). The V end lost 1 base, the J end lost 4 bases, and 10 bases lay between the germline ends. CDR3 length equals 14 residues. CDR3 DNA: TGTGCCAGCAGCCAAGGAAGGGGCTCCACTGAAGCTTTCTTT. It encodes CASSQGRGSTEAFF.

The table lists this clone with a count of one. V usage is TRBV23-1 and J usage is TRBJ1-4; 8 nucleotides align to TRBD1. TRBV23-1 qualifies as an ORF whose function is uncertain. The CDR3 runs 17 residues. V lost 0 bases and J lost 2; bases outside the gene matches: 5. CDR3 sequence reads: CASSQSSDRDTNEKLFF. Written as DNA, the CDR3 is TGCGCCAGCAGTCAATCATCGGACAGGGACACTAATGAAAAACTGTTTTTT.

The chain has TRBV24-1 and TRBJ1-2, with D maybe TRBD1 (5 bases). Trimming pared 9 bases from V and 5 bases from J, leaving 15 bases between. Germline lookup yields CDR1 KGHDR and CDR2 SFDVKD. This CDR3 spans 13 amino acids. In DNA form, the CDR3 reads TGTGCCACCCTCGCAGGGTATTCTTATGGCTACACCTTC. Translation: CATLAGYSYGYTF.